Below, 23 T cell receptor beta chains from the same sample are listed, as sequenced in a study of identical twins. TCRdb used MiXCR to reprocess the 5' RACE reads, holding one entry per CDR3 protein. The profile shows hundreds of thousands of distinct CDR3 sequences, roughly 20% of them singletons. This sample was shared with a second study, whose subject was T cells expressing NK-cell markers.

Sequencing was done on a sample of PBMCs. The origin of the receptors is a young woman in good health.

The gene calls are TRBV5-1 and TRBJ2-7; D might be TRBD2 (7 bases). With 0 bases removed from V and 3 bases from J, the gap between germline ends came to 16 bases. This CDR3 contains 16 residues. Germline V lookup: CDR1 SGHRS, CDR2 YFSETQ. CDR3 loop: CASSLGPRGDNYEQYF. The DNA for the CDR3 is TGCGCCAGCAGCTTGGGGCCCCGGGGGGACAACTACGAGCAGTACTTC.

V is TRBV6-6 and J is TRBJ2-7, with TRBD1 matching 7 bases. The CDR3 has 13 amino acids. Per germline, CDR1 MNHNY and CDR2 SVGAGI (reference sequence). Unmatched junction bases numbered 6, after V lost 8 bases and J lost 2 bases. The CDR3 nucleotides are TGTGCCAGCCGGGACAGCGCAACCTACGAGCAGTACTTC. Translation: CASRDSATYEQYF.

The CDR3 loop is CASSEFVAGGSYEQYF. CDR3 DNA sequence: TGTGCCAGCAGTGAATTTGTTGCGGGAGGGTCCTACGAGCAGTACTTC. The V call is TRBV25-1, the J call TRBJ2-7, with 9 positions matching TRBD2. CDR3 size: 16 residues. J gave up 1 base and V 1 base, and 5 bases lay outside the gene matches. Germline V CDR1 and CDR2: MGHDK, SYGVNS.

This clonotype was recorded a few times. The chain recombines TRBV5-4 with TRBJ2-5, with 10 bases identical to TRBD2. With 3 bases clipped from V and 0 bases from J, the junction kept 11 bases outside the gene matches. From germline, CDR1 is SGHNT and CDR2 YYREEE (reference sequence). The CDR3 length is 18 residues. The CDR3 spells CASSSTVGSGGYQETQYF. CDR3 coding DNA: TGTGCCAGCAGCTCCACCGTAGGTAGCGGGGGGTACCAAGAGACCCAGTACTTC.

V is TRBV5-1 and J is TRBJ2-1; possible D gene TRBD2, 6 bases. Per the germline V gene, CDR1 is SGHRS and CDR2 is YFSETQ. CDR3 length equals 14 residues. Trimming took off 4 bases at V and 8 bases at J, with 16 bases between the two ends. The DNA of the CDR3 is TGCGCCAGCAGCCCGACCTATGGAGGGGATGAGCAGTTCTTC. It translates to CASSPTYGGDEQFF.

V is TRBV3-1 and J is TRBJ2-7, with 13 bases aligning to TRBD2. The CDR3 is made up of 18 amino acids. Per the germline V gene, CDR1 is LGHDT and CDR2 is YNNKEL (reference sequence). Trimming at V came to 4 bases and at J to 4 bases, leaving 13 bases not matched to a gene. CDR3 region: CASSLQTGTSGDLYEQYF. The DNA for the CDR3 is TGTGCCAGCAGCCTTCAGACCGGGACTAGCGGGGACCTTTACGAGCAGTACTTC.

This clonotype was picked up a small number of times. Here the CDR3 reads CASRRLAGSLNEQFF. The CDR3 region has the DNA TGTGCCAGCAGAAGACTAGCGGGAAGCCTCAATGAGCAGTTCTTC. The chain combines TRBV6-2 or TRBV6-3 with TRBJ2-1, with 11 bases aligning to TRBD2. V was pared by 6 bases and J by 6 bases, with 7 bases of the junction left unmatched. From germline, CDR1 is MNHEY and CDR2 SVGEGT. This CDR3 has 15 residues.

A few counts support this clonotype. The V gene is TRBV20-1, the J gene TRBJ2-1; the match to TRBD1 covers 7 bases. The CDR3 totals 14 residues. With V trimmed by 5 bases and J by 3 bases, 7 bases remained unmatched. Germline V gives CDR1 DFQATT, CDR2 SNEGSKA (reference sequence). CDR3 in amino acids: CSAGGRQGYNEQFF. DNA of the CDR3: TGCAGTGCTGGTGGGCGACAGGGCTACAATGAGCAGTTCTTC.

The chain combines TRBV12-3 or TRBV12-4 with TRBJ1-1, with a weak D call TRBD1 (5 bases). CDR3 length: 13 amino acids. V was cut by 3 bases and J by 6 bases, with 11 bases left in between. DNA for the CDR3: TGTGCCAGCAGTTTTGGGGGTCCGGCTGAAGCTTTCTTT. Encoded protein: CASSFGGPAEAFF.

This clonotype was seen a few times. The V and J genes are TRBV29-1 and TRBJ1-4, with D unclear. Germline CDR1 reads SQVTM; CDR2 reads ANQGSEA. The CDR3 extends over 11 amino acids. The V gene lost 0 bases and the J gene lost 8 bases, with 4 bases spanning the gap. CDR3 coding DNA: TGCAGCGTTGAAGACGGGGAAAAACTGTTTTTT. It translates to CSVEDGEKLFF. Supplemented by reference TRBV29-1 and TRBJ1-4, the full variable domain reads SAVISQKPSRDICQRGTSLTIQCQVDSQVTMMFWYRQQPGQSLTLIATANQGSEATYESGFVIDKFPISRPNLTFSTLTVSNMSPEDSSIYLCSVEDGEKLFFGSGTQLSVL.

The chain combines TRBV10-3 with TRBJ2-5, with D possibly being TRBD2 (6 bases). Germline loops: CDR1 ENHRY, CDR2 SYGVKD. There are 10 residues in the CDR3. The germline V and J ends were trimmed by 11 bases and 10 bases, with 14 bases remaining between them. CDR3 loop: CASGDSDQYF. The CDR3 region has the DNA TGTGCCTCGGGGGACTCCGACCAGTACTTC.

This chain joins TRBV5-6 and TRBJ2-1; 8 bases match TRBD2. Per germline, CDR1 SGHDT and CDR2 YYEEEE. The CDR3 has 14 residues. Trimming at V came to 2 bases and at J to 12 bases, leaving 10 bases not matched to a gene. In DNA form, the CDR3 reads TGTGCCAGCAGCTTAGCGGGGGCCTATTTGGGGCAGTTCTTC. It yields the protein CASSLAGAYLGQFF.

The rearrangement links TRBV20-1 to TRBJ1-2; 7 positions match TRBD1. CDR3 size: 11 residues. CDR1 and CDR2 (germline): DFQATT, SNEGSKA (reference sequence). Trimming cost V 7 bases and J 8 bases; bases outside gene matches: 7. In nucleotides, the CDR3 is TGCAGTGTCCTACAGGGGAAAGGCTACACCTTC. It codes for CSVLQGKGYTF.

This rearrangement joins TRBV12-5 to TRBJ2-1, with TRBD1 matching over 8 bases. The CDR3 has 15 amino acids. CDR1 is LGHNT, CDR2 FRNRAP, per germline. V was clipped by 6 bases and J by 5 bases; unmatched bases: 9. CDR3 region: CASGPGQGEHNEQFF. CDR3 coding DNA: TGTGCTAGTGGCCCCGGACAGGGAGAACACAATGAGCAGTTCTTC.

The V call is TRBV20-1, the J call TRBJ2-4; D is ambiguous. The CDR3 is 11 residues long. Trimming took off 3 bases at V and 4 bases at J, with 4 bases between the two ends. The germline V gene has CDR1 DFQATT and CDR2 SNEGSKA (reference sequence). This CDR3 is CSASSKNIQYF. The CDR3 nucleotides are TGCAGTGCTAGTTCAAAAAACATTCAGTACTTC.

The V call is TRBV5-1, the J call TRBJ2-1; no reliable D call. Trimming took 1 base from V and 1 from J, leaving 9 bases between them. Germline V CDR1 and CDR2: SGHRS, YFSETQ. This CDR3 is built from 15 residues. The CDR3 protein is CASSLTTTSYNEQFF. Here the CDR3 DNA reads TGCGCCAGCAGCTTGACGACGACTTCCTACAATGAGCAGTTCTTC. Based on the CDR3 plus reference TRBV5-1 and TRBJ2-1, the full variable domain is KAGVTQTPRYLIKTRGQQVTLSCSPISGHRSVSWYQQTPGQGLQFLFEYFSETQRNKGNFPGRFSGRQFSNSRSEMNVSTLELGDSALYLCASSLTTTSYNEQFFGPGTRLTVL.

The V gene is TRBV20-1, the J gene TRBJ2-7, with D perhaps matching TRBD1 (6 bases). The CDR3 is made up of 13 amino acids. The germline gives CDR1 DFQATT, CDR2 SNEGSKA (reference sequence). Deletions cut 1 base from V and 5 bases from J, with 12 bases between. The CDR3 region has the DNA TGCAGTGCTAGAGGTACAGGGAATAACGAGCAGTACTTC. Encoded protein: CSARGTGNNEQYF.

This clonotype was seen more than once but under ten times. The chain is built from TRBV20-1 and TRBJ2-7; D remains ambiguous. V was pared by 6 bases and J by 2 bases, with 17 bases between. The germline V gene has CDR1 DFQATT and CDR2 SNEGSKA (reference sequence). The CDR3 has 14 amino acids. CDR3 in DNA: TGCAGTGCCTTGGACCCACGCCGCACCTACGAGCAGTACTTC. Translated, it gives CSALDPRRTYEQYF.

The V and J genes are TRBV7-9 and TRBJ2-1; 8 bases are a match to TRBD2. From germline, CDR1 is SEHNR and CDR2 FQNEAQ (reference sequence). There are 15 residues in the CDR3. V trimming: 4 bases; J trimming: 7 bases; junction bases outside the gene matches: 9. The CDR3 sequence is CASSSRGGLINEQFF. As DNA, the CDR3 is TGTGCCAGCAGCTCACGGGGGGGCCTTATTAATGAGCAGTTCTTC.

This clonotype was seen at least ten times. This chain connects TRBV12-3 or TRBV12-4 to TRBJ2-1, with D perhaps given as TRBD1 or TRBD2 (5 bases each). This CDR3 has 15 residues. V was cut by 6 bases and J by 10 bases, with 22 bases left in between. CDR3 loop: CASSQTGLATEEQFF. The CDR3 DNA is TGTGCCAGCAGCCAAACAGGACTCGCCACAGAAGAGCAGTTCTTC.

As to this clonotype: At one of its ends the junction is not consistent with the germline gene, which may arise from a read error. V gene TRBV9 combines with J gene TRBJ2-4; TRBD2 agrees at 8 bases. CDR3 length: 16 residues. Germline CDR1 is SGDLS and CDR2 is YYNGEE. CDR3 loop: CSSSVEGLGVDSIQYF. The CDR3 DNA reads TGTTCCAGCAGCGTAGAGGGACTAGGAGTAGATAGCATTCAGTACTTC.

The chain uses TRBV9 and TRBJ2-1, with D hard to call. CDR1 and CDR2 from the germline V gene are SGDLS and YYNGEE. V lost 0 bases and J lost 7, with 5 bases in between. The CDR3 is 12 residues long. CDR3 DNA: TGTGCCAGCAGCGTAGAGCTTAATGAGCAGTTCTTC. Translation gives CASSVELNEQFF.

CDR3 DNA: TGTGCCAGCTCACGCTTGTCTGACAGCACCACTGAAGCTTTCTTT. This translates into CASSRLSDSTTEAFF. The rearrangement joins TRBV18 to TRBJ1-1; a possible D gene is TRBD1 (5 bases). Germline CDR1 KGHSH, CDR2 LQKENI. Trimming pared 4 bases from V and 4 bases from J, leaving 16 bases between. CDR3 size: 15 residues. Full variable domain (outside the CDR3, taken from reference TRBV18 and TRBJ1-1): NAGVMQNPRHLVRRRGQEARLRCSPMKGHSHVYWYRQLPEEGLKFMVYLQKENIIDESGMPKERFSAEFPKEGPSILRIQQVVRGDSAAYFCASSRLSDSTTEAFFGQGTRLTVV.